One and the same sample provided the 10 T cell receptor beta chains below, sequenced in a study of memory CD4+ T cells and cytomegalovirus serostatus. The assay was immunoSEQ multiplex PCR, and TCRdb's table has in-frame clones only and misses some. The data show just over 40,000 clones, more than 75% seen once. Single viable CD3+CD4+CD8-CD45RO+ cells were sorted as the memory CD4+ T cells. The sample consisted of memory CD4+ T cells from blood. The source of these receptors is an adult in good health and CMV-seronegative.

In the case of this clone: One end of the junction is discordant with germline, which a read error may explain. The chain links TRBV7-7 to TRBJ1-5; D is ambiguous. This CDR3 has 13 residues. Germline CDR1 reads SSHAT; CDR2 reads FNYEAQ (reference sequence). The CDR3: CASSDGENQPQHF. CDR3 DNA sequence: TGTGCTAGCAGCGACGGCGAGAATCAGCCCCAGCATTTT.

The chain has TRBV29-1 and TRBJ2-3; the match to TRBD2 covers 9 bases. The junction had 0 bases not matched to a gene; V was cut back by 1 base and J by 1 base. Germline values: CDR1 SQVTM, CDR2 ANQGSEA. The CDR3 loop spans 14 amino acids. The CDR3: CSVEGGGGTDTQYF. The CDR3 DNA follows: TGCAGCGTTGAAGGCGGGGGGGGCACAGATACGCAGTATTTT.

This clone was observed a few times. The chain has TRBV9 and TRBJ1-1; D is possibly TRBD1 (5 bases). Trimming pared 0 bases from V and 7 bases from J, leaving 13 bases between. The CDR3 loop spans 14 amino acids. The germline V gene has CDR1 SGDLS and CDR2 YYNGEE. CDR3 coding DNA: TGTGCCAGCAGCGTAGAGTTTGGGGGGGGTGAAGCTTTCTTT. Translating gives CASSVEFGGGEAFF.

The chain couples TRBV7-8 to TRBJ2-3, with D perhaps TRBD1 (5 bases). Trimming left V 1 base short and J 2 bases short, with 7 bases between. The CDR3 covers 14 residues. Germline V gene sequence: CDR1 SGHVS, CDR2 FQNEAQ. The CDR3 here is CASSLGQPTDTQYF. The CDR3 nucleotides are TGTGCCAGCAGCTTAGGACAGCCCACAGATACGCAGTATTTT. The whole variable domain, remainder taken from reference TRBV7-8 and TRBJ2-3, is GAGVSQSPRYKVAKRGQDVALRCDPISGHVSLFWYQQALGQGPEFLTYFQNEAQLDKSGLPSDRFFAERPEGSVSTLKIQRTQQEDSAVYLCASSLGQPTDTQYFGPGTRLTVL.

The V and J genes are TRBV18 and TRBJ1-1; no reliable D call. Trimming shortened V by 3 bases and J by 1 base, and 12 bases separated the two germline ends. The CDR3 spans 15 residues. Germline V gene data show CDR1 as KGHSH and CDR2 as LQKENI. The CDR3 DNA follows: TGTGCCAGCTCACCGCCGAACATCCAGAACACTGAAGCTTTCTTT. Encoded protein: CASSPPNIQNTEAFF.

CDR3 nucleotide sequence: TGTGCCAGCAGTGTGATTTGGACTAGCAAAGAGACCCAGTACTTC. Translated: CASSVIWTSKETQYF. This chain joins TRBV9 and TRBJ2-5, with 8 bases fitting TRBD2. V was clipped by 5 bases and J by 3 bases; unmatched bases: 9. The CDR3 runs 15 residues. In germline, CDR1 is SGDLS, CDR2 YYNGEE.

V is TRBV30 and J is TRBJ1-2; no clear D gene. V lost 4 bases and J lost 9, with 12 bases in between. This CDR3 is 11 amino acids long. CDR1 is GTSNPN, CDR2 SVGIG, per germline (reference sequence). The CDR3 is CAWNSNGRYTF. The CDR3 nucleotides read TGTGCCTGGAATTCTAACGGTCGCTACACCTTC.

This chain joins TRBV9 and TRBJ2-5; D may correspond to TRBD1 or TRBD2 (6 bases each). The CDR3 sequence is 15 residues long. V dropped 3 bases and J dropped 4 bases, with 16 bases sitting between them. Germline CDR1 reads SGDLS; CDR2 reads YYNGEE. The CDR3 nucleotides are TGTGCCAGCAGCGAGAGAGGGGGGCGAGGAGAGACCCAGTACTTC. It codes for CASSERGGRGETQYF.

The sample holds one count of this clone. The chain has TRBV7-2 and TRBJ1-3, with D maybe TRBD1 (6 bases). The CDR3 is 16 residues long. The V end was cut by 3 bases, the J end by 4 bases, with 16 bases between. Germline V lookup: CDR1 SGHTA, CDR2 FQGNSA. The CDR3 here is CASSFLGGQRGNTIYF. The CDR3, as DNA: TGTGCCAGCAGCTTCCTCGGAGGACAGAGAGGAAACACCATATATTTT.

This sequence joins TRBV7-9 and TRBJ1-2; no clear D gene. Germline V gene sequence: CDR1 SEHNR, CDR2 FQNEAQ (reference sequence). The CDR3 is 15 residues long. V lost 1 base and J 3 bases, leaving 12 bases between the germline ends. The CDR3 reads CASSLDDGLYYGYTF. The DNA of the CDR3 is TGTGCCAGCAGCTTAGATGACGGCCTGTACTATGGCTACACCTTC.